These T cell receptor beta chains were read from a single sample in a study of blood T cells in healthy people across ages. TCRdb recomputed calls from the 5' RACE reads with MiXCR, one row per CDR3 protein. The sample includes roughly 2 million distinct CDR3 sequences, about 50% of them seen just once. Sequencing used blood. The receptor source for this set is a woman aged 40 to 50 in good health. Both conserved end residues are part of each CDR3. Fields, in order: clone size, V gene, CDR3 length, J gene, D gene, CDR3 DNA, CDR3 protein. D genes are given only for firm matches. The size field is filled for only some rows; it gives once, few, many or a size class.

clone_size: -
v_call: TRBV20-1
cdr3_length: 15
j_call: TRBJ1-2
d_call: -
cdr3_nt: TGCAGCCCTCGGGGAGGGCTCGGGATTTATTCTGGCTACACCTTC
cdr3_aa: CSPRGGLGIYSGYTF

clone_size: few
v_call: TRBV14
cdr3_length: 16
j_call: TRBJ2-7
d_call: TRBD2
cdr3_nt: TGTGCCAGCAGCCAAGGGCTAGCGGGGGAAATCTACGAGCAGTACTTC
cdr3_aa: CASSQGLAGEIYEQYF

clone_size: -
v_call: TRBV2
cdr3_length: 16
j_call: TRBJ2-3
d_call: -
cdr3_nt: TGTGCCAGCAGTGACGCCCTAATGGCACCCGCAGATACGCAGTATTTT
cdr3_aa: CASSDALMAPADTQYF

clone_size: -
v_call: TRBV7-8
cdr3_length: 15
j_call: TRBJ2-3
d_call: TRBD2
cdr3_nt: TGTGCCAGCAGCGCGCCTAGCGGGGGCTCAGATACGCAGTATTTT
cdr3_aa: CASSAPSGGSDTQYF

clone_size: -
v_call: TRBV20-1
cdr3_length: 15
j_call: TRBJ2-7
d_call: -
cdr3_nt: TGCAGTGCTAATCAAGGACGAGCGGAGACCTACGAGCAGTACTTC
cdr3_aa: CSANQGRAETYEQYF

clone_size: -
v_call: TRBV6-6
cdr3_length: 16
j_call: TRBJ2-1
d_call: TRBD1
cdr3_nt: TGTGCCAGCAGCCCCGGAGGGGACAGGGACCACAATGAGCAGTTCTTC
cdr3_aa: CASSPGGDRDHNEQFF

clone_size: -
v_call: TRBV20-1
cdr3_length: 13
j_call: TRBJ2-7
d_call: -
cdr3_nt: TGCAGTGCTGCCCCTCCACCGGCCTACGAGCAGTACTTC
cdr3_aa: CSAAPPPAYEQYF

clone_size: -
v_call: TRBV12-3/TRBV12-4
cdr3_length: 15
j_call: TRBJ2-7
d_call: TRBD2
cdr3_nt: TGTGCCAGCTCTCTGCGCGACGGGGGGGCCTACGAGCAGTACTTC
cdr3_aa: CASSLRDGGAYEQYF

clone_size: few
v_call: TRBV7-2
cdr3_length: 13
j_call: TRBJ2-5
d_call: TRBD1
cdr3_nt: TGTGCCAGCGTTCAGGGGGTAGGGGAGACCCAGTACTTC
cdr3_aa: CASVQGVGETQYF

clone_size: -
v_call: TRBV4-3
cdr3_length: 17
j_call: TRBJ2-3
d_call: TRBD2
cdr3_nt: TGCGCCAGCAGCCTTCTACGGGGGGGCCGAGGTACAGATACGCAGTATTTT
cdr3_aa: CASSLLRGGRGTDTQYF

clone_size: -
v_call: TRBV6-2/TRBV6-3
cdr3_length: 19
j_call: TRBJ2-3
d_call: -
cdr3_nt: TGTGCCAGCAGTATCCCCACGACCCCCCTGGCGGAAAACACAGATACGCAGTATTTT
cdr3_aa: CASSIPTTPLAENTDTQYF

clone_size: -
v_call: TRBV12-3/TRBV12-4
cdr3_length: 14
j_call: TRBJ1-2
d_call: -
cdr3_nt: TGTGCCACCCTAGTACAGGGAGAGGGATATGGCTACACCTTC
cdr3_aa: CATLVQGEGYGYTF

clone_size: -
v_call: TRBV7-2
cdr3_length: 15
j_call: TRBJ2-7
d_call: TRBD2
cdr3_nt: TGTGCCAGCAGCTCCGAAGCGGGGGGGTGGGATGAGCAGTACTTC
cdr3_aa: CASSSEAGGWDEQYF

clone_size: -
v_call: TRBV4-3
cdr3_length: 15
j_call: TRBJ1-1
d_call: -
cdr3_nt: TGCGCCAGCAGCCAAGAAAGGGAGAGGAACACTGAAGCTTTCTTT
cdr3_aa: CASSQERERNTEAFF

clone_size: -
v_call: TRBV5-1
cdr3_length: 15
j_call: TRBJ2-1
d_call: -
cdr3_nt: TGCGCCAGCAGCCACGTAACGGGGTTACTTAATGAGCAGTTCTTC
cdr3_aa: CASSHVTGLLNEQFF

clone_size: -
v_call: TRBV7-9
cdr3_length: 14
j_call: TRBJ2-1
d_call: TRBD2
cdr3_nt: TGTGCCAGCACCGCTAGCGGATTCTACAATGAGCAGTTCTTC
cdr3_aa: CASTASGFYNEQFF

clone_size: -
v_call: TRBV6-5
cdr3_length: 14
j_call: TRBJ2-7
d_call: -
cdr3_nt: TGTGCCAGCAGTTACTCAAGGGGGAGAGGCGAGCAGTACTTC
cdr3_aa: CASSYSRGRGEQYF

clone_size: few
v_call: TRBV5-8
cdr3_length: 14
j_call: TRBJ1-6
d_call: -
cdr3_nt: TGTGCCAGCAGCTACGGGACGTCGAATTCACCCCTCCACTTT
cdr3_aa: CASSYGTSNSPLHF

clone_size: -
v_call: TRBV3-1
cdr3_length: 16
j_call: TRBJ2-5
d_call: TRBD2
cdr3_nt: TGTGCCAGCAGCCAAGGCTTCGGGGGGAGAGTAGGGACCCAGTACTTC
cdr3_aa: CASSQGFGGRVGTQYF

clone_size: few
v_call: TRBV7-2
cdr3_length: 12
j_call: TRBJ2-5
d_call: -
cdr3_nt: TGTGCCAGCAGCTGGGACCTCGAGACCCAGTACTTC
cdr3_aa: CASSWDLETQYF

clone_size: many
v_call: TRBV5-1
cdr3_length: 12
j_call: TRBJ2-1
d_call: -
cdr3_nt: TGTGCCAGCAGCTTAGACAGGAATGAGCAGTTCTTC
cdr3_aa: CASSLDRNEQFF

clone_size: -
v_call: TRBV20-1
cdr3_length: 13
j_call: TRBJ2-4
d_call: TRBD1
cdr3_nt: TGCAGTGCCGGACAGGGGGCCGAAAACATTCAGTACTTC
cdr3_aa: CSAGQGAENIQYF

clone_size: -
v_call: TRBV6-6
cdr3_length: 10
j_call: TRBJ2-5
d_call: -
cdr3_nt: TGTGCCAGCAGGTGGACAGTTTGGTACTTC
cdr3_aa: CASRWTVWYF

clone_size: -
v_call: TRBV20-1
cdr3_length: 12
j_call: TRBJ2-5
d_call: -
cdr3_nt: TGCAGTGCTCCGCGCAGTCAAGAGACCCAGTACTTC
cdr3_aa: CSAPRSQETQYF

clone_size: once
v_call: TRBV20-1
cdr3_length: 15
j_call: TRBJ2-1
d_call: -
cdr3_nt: TGCAGTGCTAGAGCCCCCAGGGGAGGGGGGAATGAGCAGTTCTTC
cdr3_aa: CSARAPRGGGNEQFF

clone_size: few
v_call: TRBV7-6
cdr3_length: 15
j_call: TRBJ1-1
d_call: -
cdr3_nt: TGTGCCAGCAGCTTAGGTGGTGGTCCGAACACTGAAGCTTTCTTT
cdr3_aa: CASSLGGGPNTEAFF

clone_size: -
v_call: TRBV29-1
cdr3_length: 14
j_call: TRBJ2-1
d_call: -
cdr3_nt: TGCAGCGTTGATAGTCGGCCAGGGTTGAATGAGCAGTTCTTC
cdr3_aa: CSVDSRPGLNEQFF

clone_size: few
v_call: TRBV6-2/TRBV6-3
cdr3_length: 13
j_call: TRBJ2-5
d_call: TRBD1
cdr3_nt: TGTGCCACTTACCGGACAGGGGCAGAGACCCAGTACTTC
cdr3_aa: CATYRTGAETQYF

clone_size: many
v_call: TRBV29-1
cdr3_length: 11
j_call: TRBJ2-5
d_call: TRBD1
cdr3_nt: TGCAGCGTTGAACACCGACAGGGCCAGTACTTC
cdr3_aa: CSVEHRQGQYF

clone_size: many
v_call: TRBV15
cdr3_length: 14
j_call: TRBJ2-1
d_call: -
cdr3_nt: TGTGCCACCAGCAGCGGTGACAATTACAATGAGCAGTTCTTC
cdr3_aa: CATSSGDNYNEQFF

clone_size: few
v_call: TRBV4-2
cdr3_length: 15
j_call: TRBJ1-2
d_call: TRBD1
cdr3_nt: TGTGCCAGCAGCCCGACAGGGGGCCTGAACTATGGCTACACCTTC
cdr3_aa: CASSPTGGLNYGYTF

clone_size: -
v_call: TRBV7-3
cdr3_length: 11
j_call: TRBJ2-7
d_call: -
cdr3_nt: TGTGCCAGCAGCGGACACGACGAGCAGTACTTC
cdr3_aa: CASSGHDEQYF

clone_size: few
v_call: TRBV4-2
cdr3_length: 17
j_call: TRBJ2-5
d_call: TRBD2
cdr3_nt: TGTGCCAGCAGCCAAGTATCTAGCGGGGGAGAGGGGGAGACCCAGTACTTC
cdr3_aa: CASSQVSSGGEGETQYF

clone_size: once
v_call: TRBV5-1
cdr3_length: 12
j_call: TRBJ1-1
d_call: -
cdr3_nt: TGCGCCAGCAGGGGTCCGGACACTGAAGCTTTCTTT
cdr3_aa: CASRGPDTEAFF

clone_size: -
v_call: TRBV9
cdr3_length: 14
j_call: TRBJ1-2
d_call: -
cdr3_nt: TGTGCCAGCAGCGTTTCAGGGGACCGCTATGGCTACACCTTC
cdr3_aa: CASSVSGDRYGYTF

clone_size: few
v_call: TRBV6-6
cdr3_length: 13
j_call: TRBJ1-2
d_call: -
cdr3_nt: TGTGCCAGCAGCAGCATGGGGGACTATGGCTACACCTTC
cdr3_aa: CASSSMGDYGYTF

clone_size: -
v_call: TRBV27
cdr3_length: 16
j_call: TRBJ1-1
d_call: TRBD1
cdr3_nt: TGTGCCAGCAGTATTGATCCCAGGGGGCTGAACACTGAAGCTTTCTTT
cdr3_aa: CASSIDPRGLNTEAFF